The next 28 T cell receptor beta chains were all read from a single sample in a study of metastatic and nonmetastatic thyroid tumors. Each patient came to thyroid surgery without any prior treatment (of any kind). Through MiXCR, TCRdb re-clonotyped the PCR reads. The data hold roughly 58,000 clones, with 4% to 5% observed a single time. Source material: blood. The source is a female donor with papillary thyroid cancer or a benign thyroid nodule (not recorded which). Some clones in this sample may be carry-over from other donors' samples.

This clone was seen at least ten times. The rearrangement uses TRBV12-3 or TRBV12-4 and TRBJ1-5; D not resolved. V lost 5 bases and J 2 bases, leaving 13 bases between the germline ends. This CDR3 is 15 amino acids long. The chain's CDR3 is CASSEHDIRNQPQHF. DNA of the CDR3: TGTGCCAGCAGTGAGCACGACATACGCAATCAGCCCCAGCATTTT.

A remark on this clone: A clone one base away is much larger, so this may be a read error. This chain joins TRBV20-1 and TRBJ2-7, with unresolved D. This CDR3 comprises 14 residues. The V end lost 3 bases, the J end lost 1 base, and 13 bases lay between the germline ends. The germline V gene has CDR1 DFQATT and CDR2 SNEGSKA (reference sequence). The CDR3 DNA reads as TGCAGTGCTAGTGAACCAAGCTATTCCTACGAGCAGTACTTC. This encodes CSASEPSYSYEQYF.

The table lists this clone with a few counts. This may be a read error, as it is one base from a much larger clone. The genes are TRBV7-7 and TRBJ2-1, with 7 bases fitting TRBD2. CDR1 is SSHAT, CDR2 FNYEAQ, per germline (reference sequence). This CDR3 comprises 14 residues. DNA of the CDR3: TGTGCTAGCAGCTCTAGTAGCGAGGGAGGGACCCAGTTCTTC. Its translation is CASSSSSEGGTQFF.

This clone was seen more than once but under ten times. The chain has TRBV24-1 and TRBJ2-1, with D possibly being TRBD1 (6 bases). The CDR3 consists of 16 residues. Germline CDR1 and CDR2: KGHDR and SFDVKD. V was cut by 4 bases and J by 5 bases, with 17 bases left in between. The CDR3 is CATSEPQGRGDNEQFF. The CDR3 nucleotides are TGTGCCACCAGTGAGCCCCAGGGGCGAGGGGACAATGAGCAGTTCTTC.

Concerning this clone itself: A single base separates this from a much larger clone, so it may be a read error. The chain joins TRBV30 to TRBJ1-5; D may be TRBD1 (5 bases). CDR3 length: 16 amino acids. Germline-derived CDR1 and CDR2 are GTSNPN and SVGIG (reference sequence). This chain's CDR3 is CDWSVMGDGASQPQHF. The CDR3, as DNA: TGTGACTGGAGTGTAATGGGGGACGGAGCCTCTCAGCCCCAGCATTTT.

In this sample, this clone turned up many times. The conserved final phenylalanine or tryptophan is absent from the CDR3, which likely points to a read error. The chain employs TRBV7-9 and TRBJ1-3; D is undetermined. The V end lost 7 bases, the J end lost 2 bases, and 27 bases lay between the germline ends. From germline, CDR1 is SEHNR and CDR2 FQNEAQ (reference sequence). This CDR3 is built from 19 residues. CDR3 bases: TGTGCCAGCACCCGGAGGGTCGTAGGTCTTTTGTCCCCTGGAAACACCATATATTCT. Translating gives CASTRRVVGLLSPGNTIYS.

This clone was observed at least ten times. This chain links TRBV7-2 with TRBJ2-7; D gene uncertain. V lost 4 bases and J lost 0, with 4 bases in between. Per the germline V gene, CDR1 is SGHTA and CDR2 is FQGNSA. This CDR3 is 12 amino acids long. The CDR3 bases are TGTGCCAGCAGCTACTCCTCCTACGAGCAGTACTTC. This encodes CASSYSSYEQYF. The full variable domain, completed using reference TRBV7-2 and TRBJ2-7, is GAGVSQSPSNKVTEKGKDVELRCDPISGHTALYWYRQSLGQGLEFLIYFQGNSAPDKSGLPSDRFSAERTGGSVSTLTIQRTQQEDSAVYLCASSYSSYEQYFGPGTRLTVT.

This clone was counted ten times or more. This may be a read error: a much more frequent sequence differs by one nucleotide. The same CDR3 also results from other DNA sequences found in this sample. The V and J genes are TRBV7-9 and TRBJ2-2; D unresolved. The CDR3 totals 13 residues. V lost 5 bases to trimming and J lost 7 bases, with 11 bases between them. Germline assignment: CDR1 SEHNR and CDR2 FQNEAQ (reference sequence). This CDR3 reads CASSPERIGELFF. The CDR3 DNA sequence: TGTGCCAGCAGCCCAGAGAGGATCGGGGAGCTGTTTTTT.

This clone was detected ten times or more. In DNA, the CDR3 is TGCGCCAGCTTCGGAACGAACACCGGGGAGCTGTTTTTT. It translates to CASFGTNTGELFF. The V gene is TRBV5-1, the J gene TRBJ2-2; no definite D call. The CDR3 has 13 residues. Germline CDR1 is SGHRS and CDR2 is YFSETQ. With 7 bases removed from V and 0 bases from J, the gap between germline ends came to 7 bases.

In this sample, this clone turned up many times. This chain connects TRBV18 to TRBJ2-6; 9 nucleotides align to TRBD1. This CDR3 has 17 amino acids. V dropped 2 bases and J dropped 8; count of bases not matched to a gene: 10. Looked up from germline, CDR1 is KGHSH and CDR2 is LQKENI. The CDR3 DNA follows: TGTGCCAGCTCACCAAGTCAGGGACAGGGTTGGCCCAACGTCCTGACTTTC. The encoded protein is CASSPSQGQGWPNVLTF.

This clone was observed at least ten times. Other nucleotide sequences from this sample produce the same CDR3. CDR3 bases: TGTGCCATCAGTGAGTCGCCAGGGGATGGCTACACCTTC. Translating it yields CAISESPGDGYTF. The chain combines TRBV10-3 with TRBJ1-2, with D possibly matching TRBD1 (6 bases). Germline-derived CDR1 and CDR2 are ENHRY and SYGVKD. V was trimmed by 0 bases and J by 6 bases, leaving 8 bases between them. This CDR3 has 13 residues.

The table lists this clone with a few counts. The CDR3 sequence is CASSEAGPYEQYF. The CDR3, as DNA: TGTGCCAGCAGTGAAGCTGGCCCCTACGAGCAGTACTTC. J is TRBJ2-7 and V is TRBV6-1, with D hard to call. The CDR3 sequence is 13 residues long. CDR1 MNHNS and CDR2 SASEGT come from the germline V gene. The V gene lost 0 bases and the J gene lost 2 bases, with 5 bases spanning the gap.

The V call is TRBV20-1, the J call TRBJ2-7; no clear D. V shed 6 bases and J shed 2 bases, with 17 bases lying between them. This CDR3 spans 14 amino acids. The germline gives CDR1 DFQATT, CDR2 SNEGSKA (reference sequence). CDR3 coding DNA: TGCAGTGCCAGAACATGGAATCTGGCCTACGAGCAGTACTTC. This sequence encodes CSARTWNLAYEQYF.

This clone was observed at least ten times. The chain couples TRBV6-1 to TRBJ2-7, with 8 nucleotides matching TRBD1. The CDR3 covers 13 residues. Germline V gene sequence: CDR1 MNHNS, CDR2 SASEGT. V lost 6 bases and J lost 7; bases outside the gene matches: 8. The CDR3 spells CASSPTGAREQYF. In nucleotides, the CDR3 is TGTGCCAGCAGCCCGACAGGGGCGCGGGAGCAGTACTTC.

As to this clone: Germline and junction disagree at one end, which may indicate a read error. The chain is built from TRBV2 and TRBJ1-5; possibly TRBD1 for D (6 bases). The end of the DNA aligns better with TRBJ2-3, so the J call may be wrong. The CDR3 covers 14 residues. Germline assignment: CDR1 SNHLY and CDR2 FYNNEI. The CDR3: CASTGQKGNQPQYF. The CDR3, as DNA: TGTGCAAGCACCGGACAGAAGGGCAATCAGCCCCAGTATTTT.

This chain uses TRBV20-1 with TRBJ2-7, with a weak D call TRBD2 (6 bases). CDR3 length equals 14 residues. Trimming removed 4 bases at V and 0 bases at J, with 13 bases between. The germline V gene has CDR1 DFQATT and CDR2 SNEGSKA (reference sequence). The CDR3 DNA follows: TGCAGTGCTACTATCAGCGGGCCCTCCTACGAGCAGTACTTC. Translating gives CSATISGPSYEQYF.

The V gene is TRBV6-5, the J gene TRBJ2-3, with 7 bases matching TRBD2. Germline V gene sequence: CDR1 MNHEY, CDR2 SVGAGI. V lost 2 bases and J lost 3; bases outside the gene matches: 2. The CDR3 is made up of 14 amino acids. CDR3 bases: TGTGCCAGCAGTTACGGCGGGAGTACAGATACGCAGTATTTT. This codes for CASSYGGSTDTQYF.

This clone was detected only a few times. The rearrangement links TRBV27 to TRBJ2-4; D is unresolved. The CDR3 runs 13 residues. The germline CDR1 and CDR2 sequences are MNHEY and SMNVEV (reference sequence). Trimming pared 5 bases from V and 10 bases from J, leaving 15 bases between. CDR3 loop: CASSTHLGVIQYF. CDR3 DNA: TGTGCCAGCAGTACCCACCTAGGAGTAATTCAGTACTTC.

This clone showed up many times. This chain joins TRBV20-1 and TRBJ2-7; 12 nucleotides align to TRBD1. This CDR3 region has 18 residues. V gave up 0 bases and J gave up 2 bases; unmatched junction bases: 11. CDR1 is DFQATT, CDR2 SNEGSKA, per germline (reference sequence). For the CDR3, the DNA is TGCAGTGCTAGAGATACCGGGACAGGGGGCTATAGGGCCTACGAGCAGTACTTC. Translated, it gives CSARDTGTGGYRAYEQYF.

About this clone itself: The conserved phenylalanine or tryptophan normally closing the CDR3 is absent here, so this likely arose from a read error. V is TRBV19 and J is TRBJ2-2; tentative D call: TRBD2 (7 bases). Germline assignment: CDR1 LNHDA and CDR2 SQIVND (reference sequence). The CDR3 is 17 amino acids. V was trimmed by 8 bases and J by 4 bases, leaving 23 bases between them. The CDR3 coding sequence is TGTGCCAGTCGCGGGCATAGAGGGGGGGCGAGCACCGGGGAGCTGTTTCTT. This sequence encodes CASRGHRGGASTGELFL.

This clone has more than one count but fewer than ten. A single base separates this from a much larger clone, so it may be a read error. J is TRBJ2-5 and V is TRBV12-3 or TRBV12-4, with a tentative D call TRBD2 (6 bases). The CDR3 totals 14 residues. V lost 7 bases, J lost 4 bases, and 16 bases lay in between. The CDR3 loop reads CASIARVGGETQYF. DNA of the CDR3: TGTGCCAGCATCGCCCGAGTGGGGGGAGAGACCCAGTACTTC.

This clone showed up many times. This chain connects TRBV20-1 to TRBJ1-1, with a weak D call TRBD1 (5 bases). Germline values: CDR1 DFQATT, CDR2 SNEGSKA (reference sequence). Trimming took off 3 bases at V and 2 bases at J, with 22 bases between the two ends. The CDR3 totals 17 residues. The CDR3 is CSASFGRGRRINTEAFF. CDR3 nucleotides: TGCAGTGCTAGCTTCGGCCGGGGGAGGAGGATTAACACTGAAGCTTTCTTT.

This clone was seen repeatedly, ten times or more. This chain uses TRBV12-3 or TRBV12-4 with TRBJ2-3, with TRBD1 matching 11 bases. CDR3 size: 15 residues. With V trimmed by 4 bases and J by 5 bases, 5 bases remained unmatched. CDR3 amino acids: CASSWGQGVLDTQYF. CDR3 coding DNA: TGTGCCAGCAGTTGGGGACAGGGGGTATTAGATACGCAGTATTTT.

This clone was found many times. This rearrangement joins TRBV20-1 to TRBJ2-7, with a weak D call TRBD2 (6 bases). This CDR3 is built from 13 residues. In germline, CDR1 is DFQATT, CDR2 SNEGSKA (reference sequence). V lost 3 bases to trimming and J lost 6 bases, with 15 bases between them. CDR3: CSASRDWIGEQYF. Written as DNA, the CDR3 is TGCAGTGCTAGCCGGGACTGGATCGGCGAGCAGTACTTC.

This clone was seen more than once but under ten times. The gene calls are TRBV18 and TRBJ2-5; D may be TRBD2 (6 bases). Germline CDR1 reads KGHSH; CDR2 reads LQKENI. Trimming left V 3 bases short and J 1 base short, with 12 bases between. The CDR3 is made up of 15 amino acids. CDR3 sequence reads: CASSPNVGGQETQYF. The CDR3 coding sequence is TGTGCCAGCTCACCTAATGTGGGGGGCCAAGAGACCCAGTACTTC. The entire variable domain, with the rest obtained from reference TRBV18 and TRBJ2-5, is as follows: NAGVMQNPRHLVRRRGQEARLRCSPMKGHSHVYWYRQLPEEGLKFMVYLQKENIIDESGMPKERFSAEFPKEGPSILRIQQVVRGDSAAYFCASSPNVGGQETQYFGPGTRLLVL.

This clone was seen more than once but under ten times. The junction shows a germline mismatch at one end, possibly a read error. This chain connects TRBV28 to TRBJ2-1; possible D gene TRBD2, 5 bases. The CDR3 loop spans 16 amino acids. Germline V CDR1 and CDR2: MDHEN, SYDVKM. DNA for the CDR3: TGTGCCCGCAGCAGCCTCCCAGCGGCGTCCTACAATGAGCAGTTCTTC. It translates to CARSSLPAASYNEQFF.

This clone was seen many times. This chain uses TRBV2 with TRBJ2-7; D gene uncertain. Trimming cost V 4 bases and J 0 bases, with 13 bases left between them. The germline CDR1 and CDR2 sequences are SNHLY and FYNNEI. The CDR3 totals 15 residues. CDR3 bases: TGTGCCAGCAGTGCCGCCACCTTTGGCTCCTACGAGCAGTACTTC. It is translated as CASSAATFGSYEQYF.

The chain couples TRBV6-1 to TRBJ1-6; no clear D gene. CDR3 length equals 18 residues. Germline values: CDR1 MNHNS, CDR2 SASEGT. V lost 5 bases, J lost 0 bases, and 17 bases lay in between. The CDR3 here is CASSKRTRTNSYNSPLHF. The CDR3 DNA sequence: TGTGCCAGCAGTAAACGTACTAGGACCAACTCCTATAATTCACCCCTCCACTTT.